Sequencing of this T cell receptor (beta chain) was carried out in a study of T-cell reconstitution after alpha-beta-depleted transplantation in children. It was with unique molecular identifiers that the TCRbeta library was prepared. MiXCR, run by TCRdb on the PCR reads, gives a single entry per CDR3 protein. The repertoire holds about half a million distinct CDR3 sequences, around 12% seen once, with more than 5.5% in the top ten. Germline V gene lookup returns CDR1 DFQATT and CDR2 SNEGSKA (reference sequence). V was cut by 1 base and J by 4 bases, with 5 bases left in between. This CDR3 contains 12 residues. This clonotype was detected only a few times.

The clonotype was recovered from a human donor who donated a stem cell graft to a child with combined immunodeficiency. The chain links TRBV20-1 to TRBJ2-1; D gene ambiguous. This material consisted of PBMCs from the stem cell graft donor, taken from the stem cell graft. CDR3 residues: CSARGDYNEQFF. CDR3 DNA sequence: TGCAGTGCTAGAGGGGATTACAATGAGCAGTTCTTC.